The 24 T cell receptor beta chains below all came from one sample that was sequenced in a study of cytomegalovirus exposure and HLA in healthy donors (dated by TCRdb to 2017 to 2019). Library generation was performed with the immunoSEQ multiplex PCR assay. For the multiplex PCR, a mixture combining 60 forward primers for TCR Vbeta segments and 13 reverse primers for TCR Jbeta segments was used. TCRdb took over this immuneACCESS table, retaining in-frame rearrangements with V and J assigned. Such tables are incomplete; in checked studies, under half of the missing clones stem from an unresolved V gene, and the remainder is unexplained. The sample table on file contains roughly 57,000 clones. Of the sample, around 12% is held by the ten largest clones. What was sequenced was PBMCs. The receptor set was obtained from a man younger than 35 in good health and CMV-seropositive.

V gene TRBV19 combines with J gene TRBJ1-2; D remains ambiguous. Germline CDR1 reads LNHDA; CDR2 reads SQIVND (reference sequence). Trimming removed 7 bases at V and 0 bases at J, with 12 bases between. This CDR3 is built from 14 residues. The CDR3 sequence is CASIGPIANYGYTF. CDR3 DNA sequence: TGTGCCAGTATTGGTCCGATAGCTAACTATGGCTACACCTTC.

The V gene is TRBV28, the J gene TRBJ2-7; 9 nucleotides match TRBD1. Germline V gene sequence: CDR1 MDHEN, CDR2 SYDVKM. The CDR3 runs to 15 residues. V shed 4 bases and J 5 bases; nucleotides not matched to a gene: 9. Here the CDR3 DNA reads TGTGCCAGCAGTTCTCCAGGGACAGGGAAAAACGAGCAGTACTTC. The encoded protein is CASSSPGTGKNEQYF.

The V and J genes are TRBV28 and TRBJ2-5, with TRBD1 matching over 7 bases. The CDR3 sequence is 14 residues long. Germline V gives CDR1 MDHEN, CDR2 SYDVKM. Unmatched junction bases numbered 5, after V lost 6 bases and J lost 1 base. In DNA form, the CDR3 reads TGTGCCAGCAGACTGGACAGGACCCAAGAGACCCAGTACTTC. Translating it yields CASRLDRTQETQYF. Supplemented by reference TRBV28 and TRBJ2-5, the full variable domain reads DVKVTQSSRYLVKRTGEKVFLECVQDMDHENMFWYRQDPGLGLRLIYFSYDVKMKEKGDIPEGYSVSREKKERFSLILESASTNQTSMYLCASRLDRTQETQYFGPGTRLLVL.

The V call is TRBV5-1, the J call TRBJ1-5; 9 bases agree with TRBD1. The CDR3 loop spans 15 amino acids. The germline CDR1 and CDR2 sequences are SGHRS and YFSETQ. Trimming took 4 bases from V and 3 from J; bases not matched to a gene: 5. CDR3 residues: CASSRTGATNQPQHF. The CDR3 region has the DNA TGCGCCAGCAGCCGGACAGGGGCAACCAATCAGCCCCAGCATTTT.

This chain joins TRBV28 and TRBJ2-7; a weak D match, TRBD2 (6 bases). V lost 10 bases and J 2 bases, leaving 18 bases between the germline ends. Per the germline V gene, CDR1 is MDHEN and CDR2 is SYDVKM. The CDR3 has 14 residues. This CDR3 reads CAIATSPNAYEQYF. The CDR3 coding sequence is TGTGCCATCGCGACTAGTCCCAATGCCTACGAGCAGTACTTC.

Of note for this clone: Other DNA sequences in the sample encode the same CDR3. The V and J genes are TRBV18 and TRBJ2-3; the match to TRBD1 covers 8 bases. Unmatched junction bases numbered 0, after V lost 0 bases and J lost 1 base. From germline, CDR1 is KGHSH and CDR2 LQKENI. This CDR3 spans 15 amino acids. The CDR3 coding sequence is TGTGCCAGCTCACCACCGACAGGGGGCACAGATACGCAGTATTTT. Amino acids: CASSPPTGGTDTQYF.

The chain combines TRBV9 with TRBJ2-7; D is possibly TRBD1 (5 bases). V lost 4 bases, J lost 3 bases, and 8 bases lay in between. In germline, CDR1 is SGDLS, CDR2 YYNGEE. The CDR3 runs 12 residues. The chain's CDR3 is CASSSQGYEQYF. CDR3 coding DNA: TGTGCCAGCAGCTCCCAGGGCTACGAGCAGTACTTC.

The chain couples TRBV19 to TRBJ2-7; maybe TRBD2 (6 bases). In germline, CDR1 is LNHDA, CDR2 SQIVND (reference sequence). V was pared by 3 bases and J by 5 bases, with 17 bases between. The CDR3 sequence is 15 residues long. The CDR3 here is CASSIDDGRMHEQYF. CDR3 nucleotide sequence: TGTGCCAGTAGTATCGACGACGGGAGAATGCACGAGCAGTACTTC.

The V and J genes are TRBV27 and TRBJ2-7; 8 bases are shared with TRBD1. The V and J ends lost 4 bases and 6 bases, in that order; junction bases with no gene match: 8. This CDR3 comprises 14 residues. CDR1 is MNHEY, CDR2 SMNVEV, per germline (reference sequence). CDR3 sequence: CASSSGTGGFEQYF. In nucleotides, the CDR3 is TGTGCCAGCAGTTCAGGTACAGGGGGTTTCGAGCAGTACTTC.

The rearrangement joins TRBV30 to TRBJ2-5; no firm D call. The J call is doubtful: the DNA matches TRBJ2-7 better. The CDR3 extends over 13 amino acids. Germline CDR1 GTSNPN, CDR2 SVGIG (reference sequence). The CDR3 bases are TGTGCCTGGAGTGTTTCTGCCTACTACGAGCAGTACTTC. Translation gives CAWSVSAYYEQYF.

The J gene is TRBJ1-5, the V gene TRBV29-1; 11 positions agree with TRBD1. V was pared by 6 bases and J by 0 bases, with 13 bases of the junction left unmatched. The CDR3 spans 18 residues. Germline-derived CDR1 and CDR2 are SQVTM and ANQGSEA. The CDR3 protein is CSVLVQGQGVDSNQPQHF. CDR3 sequence (DNA): TGCAGCGTCCTTGTACAGGGACAGGGGGTTGATAGCAATCAGCCCCAGCATTTT.

The CDR3 loop is CASSTGTSGDEQYF. CDR3 nucleotide sequence: TGTGCCAGCAGCACCGGGACTAGCGGAGACGAGCAGTACTTC. This chain links TRBV13 with TRBJ2-7; TRBD2 matches 11 bases. Germline V gene lookup returns CDR1 PRHDT and CDR2 FYEKMQ (reference sequence). CDR3 size: 14 residues. With V trimmed by 5 bases and J by 5 bases, 5 bases remained unmatched.

The chain joins TRBV2 to TRBJ1-2; TRBD1 agrees at 9 bases. Looked up from germline, CDR1 is SNHLY and CDR2 is FYNNEI. The CDR3 spans 13 residues. J lost 7 bases, V lost 5 bases, and 5 bases had no gene match. Here the CDR3 reads CASSSDRGSGYTF. The CDR3 DNA reads as TGTGCCAGCAGTTCCGACAGGGGGTCTGGCTACACCTTC.

The V gene is TRBV6-4, the J gene TRBJ2-1; 11 bases align to TRBD2. The germline CDR1 and CDR2 sequences are MRHNA and SNTAGT. This CDR3 is 15 amino acids long. V lost 2 bases to trimming and J lost 6 bases; unmatched junction nucleotides: 3. CDR3 nucleotide sequence: TGTGCCAGCAGTGACCGTCTAGCGGGAGGCAATGAGCAGTTCTTC. It translates to CASSDRLAGGNEQFF.

The CDR3: CASSRPLTGEVTDTQYF. CDR3 nucleotide sequence: TGTGCCAGCAGTCGCCCCCTAACGGGAGAGGTAACAGATACGCAGTATTTT. The genes are TRBV27 and TRBJ2-3, with D possibly matching TRBD2 (6 bases). There are 17 residues in the CDR3. CDR1 and CDR2 (germline): MNHEY, SMNVEV (reference sequence). Trimming took off 5 bases at V and 3 bases at J, with 21 bases between the two ends.

V gene TRBV9 combines with J gene TRBJ2-1, with 11 nucleotides matching TRBD2. The CDR3 consists of 17 residues. Unmatched junction bases numbered 10, after V lost 4 bases and J lost 4 bases. From germline, CDR1 is SGDLS and CDR2 YYNGEE. The CDR3 nucleotides are TGTGCCAGCAGCCTCGACTCGGGACTAGCGGCGTACAATGAGCAGTTCTTC. Residues: CASSLDSGLAAYNEQFF.

The genes are TRBV4-1 and TRBJ2-7, with TRBD1 identical over 8 bases. With 5 bases clipped from V and 7 bases from J, the junction kept 7 bases outside the gene matches. CDR3 length: 13 amino acids. From germline, CDR1 is MGHRA and CDR2 YSYEKL. The CDR3 bases are TGCGCCAGCAGCGGACCGGGACAGGAGGAGCAGTACTTC. This codes for CASSGPGQEEQYF.

The V call is TRBV7-6, the J call TRBJ2-5; TRBD1 aligns across 7 bases. From germline, CDR1 is SGHVS and CDR2 FNYEAQ. The CDR3 length is 16 residues. V lost 1 base, J lost 4 bases, and 9 bases stayed unmatched. This chain's CDR3 is CASSLGQGSGRETQYF. CDR3 nucleotide sequence: TGTGCCAGCAGCTTAGGACAGGGCAGTGGAAGAGAGACCCAGTACTTC.

This CDR3 reads CAWSVLAGGPGELFF. The CDR3 nucleotides are TGTGCCTGGAGTGTACTAGCGGGAGGGCCCGGGGAGCTGTTTTTT. The gene calls are TRBV30 and TRBJ2-2, with 13 positions matching TRBD2. The germline CDR1 and CDR2 sequences are GTSNPN and SVGIG (reference sequence). The CDR3 sequence is 15 residues long. V shed 0 bases and J 6 bases; nucleotides not matched to a gene: 1.

DNA for the CDR3: TGTGCCAGCATCTCCGGGACAGGCGGGCACTATGGCTACACCTTC. Protein product: CASISGTGGHYGYTF. The chain recombines TRBV6-6 with TRBJ1-2; 8 bases map to TRBD1. Trimming at V came to 7 bases and at J to 3 bases, leaving 10 bases not matched to a gene. Germline V gene lookup returns CDR1 MNHNY and CDR2 SVGAGI (reference sequence). CDR3 length: 15 amino acids.

The chain is built from TRBV30 and TRBJ2-7; 7 bases map to TRBD1. Trimming took 3 bases from V and 8 from J; bases not matched to a gene: 4. Germline lookup yields CDR1 GTSNPN and CDR2 SVGIG (reference sequence). The CDR3 has 11 amino acids. CDR3 amino acids: CAWRGRGKQYF. As DNA, the CDR3 is TGTGCCTGGAGGGGCAGGGGGAAGCAGTACTTC.

The chain has TRBV13 and TRBJ2-2; D ambiguous. Trimming shortened V by 5 bases and J by 3 bases, and 4 bases separated the two germline ends. CDR3 size: 12 residues. Germline V gene data show CDR1 as PRHDT and CDR2 as FYEKMQ (reference sequence). The CDR3 nucleotides are TGTGCCAGCAGCCTCCACACCGGGGAGCTGTTTTTT. Translating it yields CASSLHTGELFF. Using reference TRBV13 and TRBJ2-2 for the parts outside the CDR3, the full variable domain is AAGVIQSPRHLIKEKRETATLKCYPIPRHDTVYWYQQGPGQDPQFLISFYEKMQSDKGSIPDRFSAQQFSDYHSELNMSSLELGDSALYFCASSLHTGELFFGEGSRLTVL.

The rearrangement joins TRBV28 to TRBJ2-5; 8 positions agree with TRBD1. V lost 5 bases and J lost 2; bases outside the gene matches: 7. Germline CDR1 and CDR2: MDHEN and SYDVKM. CDR3 length equals 15 residues. The CDR3 spells CASSPLGTGQETQYF. In DNA form, the CDR3 reads TGTGCCAGCAGTCCCCTCGGGACAGGACAAGAGACCCAGTACTTC.

The chain uses TRBV11-2 and TRBJ1-1; no reliable D call. Germline V gives CDR1 SGHAT, CDR2 FQNNGV. There are 13 residues in the CDR3. With 10 bases removed from V and 4 bases from J, the gap between germline ends came to 16 bases. CDR3 sequence: CAITQILGTEAFF. In DNA, the CDR3 is TGTGCCATCACCCAGATTCTTGGCACTGAAGCTTTCTTT.